One sample yielded the 27 T cell receptor beta chains listed below, sequenced in a study of blood T cell repertoires in COVID-19. Profiled with immunoSEQ multiplex PCR; TCRdb holds only in-frame clones, not every one. The sample records 200,000 to 250,000 clones, roughly 84% being singletons. Material for sequencing was peripheral blood. These receptors came from a young man with active or convalescent COVID-19.

In nucleotides, the CDR3 is TGTGCCAGCCGGGGACAGGGGTATCAATCACCCCTCCACTTT. This gives the protein CASRGQGYQSPLHF. The V gene is TRBV2, the J gene TRBJ1-6, with 10 bases that match TRBD1. The CDR3 has 14 amino acids. V was pared by 8 bases and J by 10 bases, with 8 bases of the junction left unmatched. The germline V gene encodes CDR1 SNHLY and CDR2 FYNNEI.

The rearrangement links TRBV4-3 to TRBJ2-3; the D gene is possibly TRBD2 (6 bases). Per the germline V gene, CDR1 is LGHNA and CDR2 is YSLEER. Trimming cost V 4 bases and J 5 bases, with 16 bases left between them. The CDR3 runs to 15 residues. The CDR3 sequence is CASSRREGLGDTQYF. The CDR3 region has the DNA TGCGCCAGCAGCCGCAGAGAGGGACTGGGAGATACGCAGTATTTT.

This chain links TRBV2 with TRBJ1-6; maybe TRBD1 (5 bases). CDR3 size: 16 residues. Germline CDR1 is SNHLY and CDR2 is FYNNEI. V was cut by 6 bases and J by 5 bases, with 17 bases left in between. The CDR3 spells CASRKDTGPNNSPLHF. The CDR3 region has the DNA TGTGCCAGCAGGAAGGACACCGGACCAAATAATTCACCCCTCCACTTT. Filled out from reference TRBV2 and TRBJ1-6, the complete variable domain reads EPEVTQTPSHQVTQMGQEVILRCVPISNHLYFYWYRQILGQKVEFLVSFYNNEISEKSEIFDDQFSVERPDGSNFTLKIRSTKLEDSAMYFCASRKDTGPNNSPLHFGNGTRLTVT.

The V and J genes are TRBV28 and TRBJ2-6; 12 nucleotides line up with TRBD1. This CDR3 comprises 18 residues. Germline V gives CDR1 MDHEN, CDR2 SYDVKM. The V segment lost 6 bases and the J segment 4 bases; nucleotides outside the gene matches: 10. Here the CDR3 reads CASSPSGQGAGGANVLTF. In nucleotides, the CDR3 is TGTGCCAGCAGCCCCTCGGGACAGGGGGCGGGAGGGGCCAACGTCCTGACTTTC.

This chain links TRBV28 with TRBJ2-7; 14 bases align to TRBD2. The CDR3 is 16 residues long. The ends lost 5 bases at V and 4 bases at J; junction bases unmatched: 7. Germline V gene data show CDR1 as MDHEN and CDR2 as SYDVKM. CDR3 bases: TGTGCCAGCAGTGGGACTAGCGGGAGAAGTACGTACGAGCAGTACTTC. It encodes CASSGTSGRSTYEQYF. Full variable domain (remainder filled in from reference TRBV28 and TRBJ2-7): DVKVTQSSRYLVKRTGEKVFLECVQDMDHENMFWYRQDPGLGLRLIYFSYDVKMKEKGDIPEGYSVSREKKERFSLILESASTNQTSMYLCASSGTSGRSTYEQYFGPGTRLTVT.

This clone appeared a single time. The genes are TRBV27 and TRBJ2-2; 7 bases line up with TRBD1. Per germline, CDR1 MNHEY and CDR2 SMNVEV (reference sequence). With V trimmed by 3 bases and J by 4 bases, 8 bases remained unmatched. This CDR3 has 16 amino acids. CDR3 amino acids: CASSLVRTGRTGELFF. CDR3 DNA: TGTGCCAGCAGTTTGGTGAGGACAGGTCGCACCGGGGAGCTGTTTTTT.

The chain couples TRBV9 to TRBJ1-4, with D uncertain. Trimming took 0 bases from V and 5 from J, leaving 5 bases between them. This CDR3 has 13 residues. Germline V CDR1 and CDR2: SGDLS, YYNGEE. The CDR3 region has the DNA TGTGCCAGCAGCGTAGCCTCGAATGAAAAACTGTTTTTT. Its translation: CASSVASNEKLFF.

The chain is built from TRBV28 and TRBJ1-5; 10 bases fit TRBD1. Germline V gene sequence: CDR1 MDHEN, CDR2 SYDVKM. This CDR3 comprises 16 residues. V was pared by 6 bases and J by 3 bases, with 8 bases of the junction left unmatched. CDR3 coding DNA: TGTGCCAGCAGCTCGACAGGGGGCTTTGTCAATCAGCCCCAGCATTTT. This translates into CASSSTGGFVNQPQHF.

The chain couples TRBV9 to TRBJ1-4; D perhaps matches TRBD1 (5 bases). This CDR3 region has 14 residues. Germline CDR1 SGDLS, CDR2 YYNGEE. V lost 0 bases and J lost 7, with 10 bases in between. The CDR3: CASSVEGRGEKLFF. DNA of the CDR3: TGTGCCAGCAGCGTAGAGGGAAGGGGTGAAAAACTGTTTTTT. Full variable domain (missing parts from reference TRBV9 and TRBJ1-4): DSGVTQTPKHLITATGQRVTLRCSPRSGDLSVYWYQQSLDQGLQFLIQYYNGEERAKGNILERFSAQQFPDLHSELNLSSLELGDSALYFCASSVEGRGEKLFFGSGTQLSVL.

This sequence joins TRBV6-5 and TRBJ1-5; 7 nucleotides line up with TRBD1. The CDR3 covers 15 residues. From germline, CDR1 is MNHEY and CDR2 SVGAGI. After removal of 5 bases from V and 5 bases from J, the junction contained 9 bases not matched to a gene. CDR3 coding DNA: TGTGCCAGCAGTACGCTTGACAGGGAAGATCAGCCCCAGCATTTT. It yields the protein CASSTLDREDQPQHF.

The chain joins TRBV7-8 to TRBJ2-1, with TRBD1 as a possible D gene (7 bases). The germline V and J ends were trimmed by 7 bases and 2 bases, with 18 bases remaining between them. CDR1 and CDR2 (germline): SGHVS, FQNEAQ. This CDR3 region has 16 residues. CDR3 sequence reads: CASTPGGLTAYNEQFF. In DNA, the CDR3 is TGTGCCAGCACCCCAGGGGGACTGACCGCCTACAATGAGCAGTTCTTC.

The chain links TRBV7-9 to TRBJ2-1, with 9 bases lining up with TRBD1. The V gene end was trimmed by 6 bases and the J gene end by 8 bases; junction bases not matched to a gene: 14. Germline CDR1 SEHNR, CDR2 FQNEAQ (reference sequence). CDR3 length equals 16 residues. DNA of the CDR3: TGTGCCAGCAGTTCACCCGGGACAGGGACTCGGGATGAGCAGTTCTTC. It translates to CASSSPGTGTRDEQFF.

The chain is built from TRBV18 and TRBJ1-3, with a tentative D call TRBD1 (5 bases). The CDR3 has 14 residues. From germline, CDR1 is KGHSH and CDR2 LQKENI. V lost 5 bases to trimming and J lost 0 bases, with 8 bases between them. CDR3 sequence (DNA): TGTGCCAGCTCAGCCGACAGCTCTGGAAACACCATATATTTT. Its translation: CASSADSSGNTIYF.

This chain links TRBV28 with TRBJ1-4; TRBD1 aligns across 9 bases. Germline values: CDR1 MDHEN, CDR2 SYDVKM. The CDR3 totals 16 residues. Trimming cost V 7 bases and J 7 bases; bases outside gene matches: 13. The CDR3 loop is CASTPRGQGGGEKLFF. CDR3 DNA sequence: TGTGCCAGCACTCCACGGGGACAGGGAGGGGGTGAAAAACTGTTTTTT.

The genes are TRBV28 and TRBJ1-6, with 10 bases matching TRBD1. Per germline, CDR1 MDHEN and CDR2 SYDVKM. The CDR3 runs to 14 residues. The junction had 3 bases not matched to a gene; V was cut back by 6 bases and J by 7 bases. Written as DNA, the CDR3 is TGTGCCAGCAGCGCGGGACAGGGGAATTCACCCCTCCACTTT. Protein product: CASSAGQGNSPLHF.

This clone was detected once. The chain carries TRBV2 and TRBJ1-6; D is possibly TRBD1 (5 bases). This CDR3 comprises 13 residues. Germline loops: CDR1 SNHLY, CDR2 FYNNEI. Trimming left V 7 bases short and J 14 bases short, with 18 bases between. The CDR3 DNA reads as TGTGCCAGCAAGGTACAGGTGATGGTTGCCCTCCACTTT. It codes for CASKVQVMVALHF.

The gene calls are TRBV4-2 and TRBJ2-1; 7 bases align to TRBD2. The CDR3 consists of 15 residues. The V segment lost 1 base and the J segment 1 base; nucleotides outside the gene matches: 1. Germline V gene lookup returns CDR1 LGHNA and CDR2 YNFKEQ. The CDR3 sequence: CASSQGEGSYNEQFF. The CDR3 region has the DNA TGTGCCAGCAGCCAAGGGGAGGGGTCCTACAATGAGCAGTTCTTC.

This chain joins TRBV7-7 and TRBJ2-1; 11 bases match TRBD2. The CDR3 extends over 16 amino acids. Germline CDR1 is SSHAT and CDR2 is FNYEAQ (reference sequence). V was pared by 4 bases and J by 5 bases, with 7 bases of the junction left unmatched. CDR3 loop: CASSSVLSGGDNEQFF. CDR3 nucleotide sequence: TGTGCCAGCAGCTCGGTACTTAGCGGGGGGGACAATGAGCAGTTCTTC.

This clone appeared a single time. This rearrangement joins TRBV7-2 to TRBJ2-3; 11 nucleotides agree with TRBD1. Trimming at V came to 6 bases and at J to 5 bases, leaving 7 bases not matched to a gene. There are 15 residues in the CDR3. Germline CDR1 and CDR2: SGHTA and FQGNSA. CDR3 DNA sequence: TGTGCCAGCAGTCGCGGGACAGGGGGAAGAGATACGCAGTATTTT. It yields the protein CASSRGTGGRDTQYF.

This clone was observed a single time. The chain combines TRBV4-3 with TRBJ2-7; 7 nucleotides match TRBD1. This CDR3 contains 15 residues. J lost 4 bases, V lost 0 bases, and 6 bases had no gene match. Germline-derived CDR1 and CDR2 are LGHNA and YSLEER. Here the CDR3 reads CASSQDRGQIYEQYF. Written as DNA, the CDR3 is TGCGCCAGCAGCCAAGATAGGGGGCAGATATACGAGCAGTACTTC.

The chain combines TRBV6-5 with TRBJ1-4; 7 bases are a match to TRBD1. V shed 2 bases and J 8 bases; nucleotides not matched to a gene: 5. From germline, CDR1 is MNHEY and CDR2 SVGAGI. The CDR3 is 14 amino acids. In DNA form, the CDR3 reads TGTGCCAGCAGTTACGGTAGGGGGCTGGAAAAACTGTTTTTT. Translating gives CASSYGRGLEKLFF.

The chain is built from TRBV7-9 and TRBJ2-3, with TRBD1 matching 10 bases. CDR1 SEHNR and CDR2 FQNEAQ come from the germline V gene (reference sequence). CDR3 size: 16 residues. The V and J ends lost 8 bases and 7 bases, in that order; junction bases with no gene match: 15. The chain's CDR3 is CASENLGQGPVYTQYF. DNA for the CDR3: TGTGCCAGCGAAAATTTGGGACAGGGGCCGGTATATACGCAGTATTTT.

J is TRBJ2-1 and V is TRBV28; D may be TRBD1 (6 bases). The CDR3 is 15 amino acids. CDR1 and CDR2 from the germline V gene are MDHEN and SYDVKM. Trimming shortened V by 6 bases and J by 4 bases, and 16 bases separated the two germline ends. The CDR3 loop reads CASRGTGQYYNEQFF. For the CDR3, the DNA is TGTGCCAGCAGAGGTACCGGACAGTATTACAATGAGCAGTTCTTC.

This clone came up once. This chain uses TRBV28 with TRBJ2-7; 10 bases are shared with TRBD2. The CDR3 consists of 16 residues. The trim removed 4 bases at V and 0 bases at J, leaving 6 bases unmatched. The germline CDR1 and CDR2 sequences are MDHEN and SYDVKM. The CDR3 DNA reads TGTGCCAGCAGTTCCTCCCTAGCGGGGGACTCCTACGAGCAGTACTTC. This encodes CASSSSLAGDSYEQYF.

This chain joins TRBV25-1 and TRBJ2-3, with D hard to call. The CDR3 totals 13 residues. V was pared by 3 bases and J by 1 base, with 5 bases between. CDR1 MGHDK and CDR2 SYGVNS come from the germline V gene. The DNA for the CDR3 is TGTGCCAGCAGTGATCAGGGCACAGATACGCAGTATTTT. Its translation: CASSDQGTDTQYF.

This sequence joins TRBV27 and TRBJ1-1, with D unclear. Germline V gives CDR1 MNHEY, CDR2 SMNVEV (reference sequence). V was trimmed by 4 bases and J by 7 bases, leaving 16 bases between them. This CDR3 comprises 14 residues. The CDR3 loop is CASSSPGRNFEAFF. CDR3 in DNA: TGTGCCAGCAGTTCCCCGGGGAGAAACTTTGAAGCTTTCTTT.

The chain joins TRBV4-1 to TRBJ2-5; a possible D gene is TRBD2 (6 bases). The germline CDR1 and CDR2 sequences are MGHRA and YSYEKL. This CDR3 has 16 amino acids. With 4 bases removed from V and 0 bases from J, the gap between germline ends came to 15 bases. The CDR3 DNA sequence: TGCGCCAGCAGCCCCTGGGTAGCGGACAACCAAGAGACCCAGTACTTC. Translating gives CASSPWVADNQETQYF.